A single sample is the source of the 9 T cell receptor beta chains below, sequenced in a study of post-analysis software for immune sequencing data. Antigens of these TCRs are unknown. Incorporated into the TCR beta cDNA libraries were unique molecular identifiers, which served to reduce PCR and sequencing biases. TCRdb reprocessed the PCR reads with MiXCR, giving one entry per CDR3 protein. The sample lists approximately 570,000 distinct CDR3 sequences; roughly 45% were seen once. Study results and limitations: There were four or five TRBV segments more frequent in patients than controls, and TRBV5-6, TRBV5-1 and TRBV20-1 were among them.

Input material: blood. These receptors all stem from a girl between 5 and 17 years old with multiple sclerosis.

This clonotype showed up many times. V is TRBV5-1 and J is TRBJ2-1; 13 bases match TRBD2. The CDR3 has 15 amino acids. V shed 0 bases, J shed 7 bases, and the junction held 1 base outside the gene matches. Germline values: CDR1 SGHRS, CDR2 YFSETQ. This chain's CDR3 is CASSLELAGGNEQFF. Here the CDR3 DNA reads TGCGCCAGCAGCTTGGAACTAGCGGGGGGGAATGAGCAGTTCTTC.

This clonotype has more than one count but fewer than ten. The rearrangement links TRBV10-3 to TRBJ2-7; 10 bases line up with TRBD1. CDR1 and CDR2 (germline): ENHRY, SYGVKD. The V and J ends lost 6 bases and 3 bases, in that order; junction bases with no gene match: 5. CDR3 length: 14 amino acids. This CDR3 is CAIRGTGENYEQYF. CDR3 sequence (DNA): TGTGCCATCAGAGGGACAGGGGAGAACTACGAGCAGTACTTC.

This clonotype was counted between two and nine times. The chain has TRBV12-3 or TRBV12-4 and TRBJ2-1, with 12 bases that match TRBD1. J lost 12 bases, V lost 3 bases, and 6 bases had no gene match. The CDR3 covers 14 residues. CDR3 protein: CASSFVGTGGGQFF. The DNA for the CDR3 is TGTGCCAGCAGTTTCGTCGGGACAGGGGGCGGGCAGTTCTTC.

V gene TRBV5-5 combines with J gene TRBJ2-3; weak D call: TRBD1 (6 bases). V lost 4 bases and J 3 bases, leaving 18 bases between the germline ends. The CDR3 loop spans 16 amino acids. CDR1 is SGHKS and CDR2 is YYEKEE in the germline V gene (reference sequence). Written as DNA, the CDR3 is TGTGCCAGCAGCCCCCAGGGACATCCGCCTACAGATACGCAGTATTTT. This encodes CASSPQGHPPTDTQYF.

The V call is TRBV5-1, the J call TRBJ1-4; no firm D call. Germline lookup yields CDR1 SGHRS and CDR2 YFSETQ. Trimming pared 0 bases from V and 3 bases from J, leaving 6 bases between. The CDR3 has 14 amino acids. The CDR3 DNA reads TGCGCCAGCAGCTTGGAGGTTTCTAATGAAAAACTGTTTTTT. Translated: CASSLEVSNEKLFF.

The rearrangement uses TRBV5-1 and TRBJ1-5; D remains unclear. The ends were cut back, 2 bases at V and 0 bases at J, with 12 bases in the middle. Germline V gene lookup returns CDR1 SGHRS and CDR2 YFSETQ. This CDR3 has 16 residues. DNA for the CDR3: TGCGCCAGCAGCTTACTGTCCGGTTATAGCAATCAGCCCCAGCATTTT. It is translated as CASSLLSGYSNQPQHF.

The chain's CDR3 is CASSYGTGLNTGELFF. In DNA form, the CDR3 reads TGTGCCAGCAGCTACGGGACAGGGCTGAACACCGGGGAGCTGTTTTTT. The chain has TRBV7-7 and TRBJ2-2; 9 bases align to TRBD1. Trimming at V came to 4 bases and at J to 1 base, leaving 4 bases not matched to a gene. Germline V CDR1 and CDR2: SSHAT, FNYEAQ (reference sequence). The CDR3 consists of 16 residues.

This clonotype was detected only a few times. This chain connects TRBV28 to TRBJ2-5, with D uncertain. This CDR3 is 16 amino acids long. Germline V gene sequence: CDR1 MDHEN, CDR2 SYDVKM. The V gene lost 6 bases and the J gene lost 4 bases, with 21 bases spanning the gap. The CDR3, as DNA: TGTGCCAGCAGCCCCTATATCCGGAAGCGAGGAGAGACCCAGTACTTC. Its translation is CASSPYIRKRGETQYF.

This chain joins TRBV2 and TRBJ2-6; 7 nucleotides match TRBD1. This CDR3 has 17 residues. CDR1 and CDR2 (germline): SNHLY, FYNNEI. V lost 6 bases to trimming and J lost 0 bases; unmatched junction nucleotides: 8. CDR3 sequence (DNA): TGTGCCAGCAGGGGCTGGGACAGTCGCTCTGGGGCCAACGTCCTGACTTTC. Protein: CASRGWDSRSGANVLTF.